These 28 T cell receptor beta chains were sequenced from one sample in a study of T cells expressing NK-cell markers (dated by TCRdb to the early 2020s). Library preparation employed 5' RACE. Instrument on record: Illumina HiSeq 2000. After the reads were reprocessed by TCRdb, one entry was made per CDR3 protein sequence, with no DNA. The sample table on file contains 350,000 to 400,000 distinct CDR3 sequences. Clones ranked in the top ten supply around 11% of the sample. The material sequenced was blood T cells: a sorted CD56 or NKG2C T cell subset, CD4+ or CD8+ T cells, or bulk PBMC T cells (not recorded which). The receptors here all came from a woman aged 45-59 years in good health. Donor details come from another sample of the same person, matched by shared clones.

The J gene is TRBJ2-3, the V gene TRBV5-1; TCRdb selects TRBD2, and the lack of DNA leaves this call unchecked. Germline CDR1 is SGHRS and CDR2 is YFSETQ. The CDR3 totals 15 residues. CDR3 region: CASRRTGTHRDTQYF.

Here the CDR3 reads CSATTFDAGVALNTEAFF. The chain employs TRBV20-1 and TRBJ1-1; TCRdb designates TRBD1, a call that cannot be tested without DNA. From germline, CDR1 is DFQATT and CDR2 SNEGSKA (reference sequence). This CDR3 has 18 amino acids.

This chain links TRBV7-9 with TRBJ2-7; the TCRdb call, TRBD2, lacks DNA for checking. The germline V gene has CDR1 SEHNR and CDR2 FQNEAQ (reference sequence). The CDR3 spans 14 residues. CDR3 region: CASSSPSATYAQYF.

The genes are TRBV6-5 and TRBJ2-1; TCRdb returns TRBD2, unconfirmable since there is no DNA. Germline values: CDR1 MNHEY, CDR2 SVGAGI. CDR3 size: 13 residues. The CDR3 loop is CASSPLFPSEQFF.

This sequence joins TRBV5-1 and TRBJ1-2; the TCRdb D gene call, TRBD1, has no DNA to confirm it. The CDR3 loop spans 14 amino acids. The germline V gene has CDR1 SGHRS and CDR2 YFSETQ. The CDR3 loop reads CASSFRQANYGYTF.

The V and J genes are TRBV6-1 and TRBJ2-1; TCRdb returns TRBD2, unconfirmable since there is no DNA. The CDR3 length is 14 residues. Per germline, CDR1 MNHNS and CDR2 SASEGT. CDR3 residues: CASRTSGTVNEQFF.

The genes are TRBV27 and TRBJ2-5; TCRdb proposes TRBD2, but this gene call is untestable without DNA. The germline CDR1 and CDR2 sequences are MNHEY and SMNVEV (reference sequence). The CDR3 length is 12 residues. The CDR3 sequence is CASRSSGPFQYF.

V gene TRBV6-5 combines with J gene TRBJ2-1; TCRdb names TRBD2, which stays unverified in the absence of DNA. The germline gives CDR1 MNHEY, CDR2 SVGAGI. The CDR3 runs to 11 residues. Here the CDR3 reads CASTSGGVPFF.

The gene calls are TRBV10-2 and TRBJ2-3; TCRdb selects TRBD1, and the lack of DNA leaves this call unchecked. Germline V gene sequence: CDR1 WSHSY, CDR2 SAAADI. This CDR3 is built from 15 residues. Here the CDR3 reads CASRPDRVGTDTQYF.

This sequence joins TRBV11-2 and TRBJ2-7; TCRdb names TRBD2, which stays unverified in the absence of DNA. The V gene's germline CDR1 is SGHAT and CDR2 FQNNGV. The CDR3 extends over 14 amino acids. CDR3 protein: CASSKLERSYEQYF.

The chain carries TRBV4-1 and TRBJ1-2. Germline CDR1 is MGHRA and CDR2 is YSYEKL. The CDR3 covers 14 residues. The CDR3 sequence is CASSQGVRNYGYTF.

The chain combines TRBV12-3 or TRBV12-4 with TRBJ2-1; TCRdb calls TRBD2, which cannot be checked without DNA. CDR3 length equals 15 residues. CDR3 in amino acids: CASTIAGGPYNEQFF.

The chain has TRBV29-1 and TRBJ2-1. This CDR3 contains 13 residues. Germline values: CDR1 SQVTM, CDR2 ANQGSEA. The CDR3 reads CSAQGDSYNEQFF.

The CDR3 reads CAWSMGYEQYF. J is TRBJ2-7 and V is TRBV30. CDR1 and CDR2 from the germline V gene are GTSNPN and SVGIG (reference sequence). The CDR3 runs 11 residues.

The J gene is TRBJ1-4, the V gene TRBV20-1; as DNA is missing, the TRBD1 call by TCRdb cannot be tested. Germline V gene lookup returns CDR1 DFQATT and CDR2 SNEGSKA (reference sequence). The CDR3 sequence is 13 residues long. The CDR3 region is CSAGGDSNEKLFF.

The V call is TRBV11-2, the J call TRBJ2-2. CDR1 and CDR2 (germline): SGHAT, FQNNGV. The CDR3 length is 14 residues. CDR3 sequence: CASSSDPARGELFF.

The chain uses TRBV5-1 and TRBJ2-5; the D gene TCRdb calls, TRBD1, cannot be checked with no DNA. Germline-derived CDR1 and CDR2 are SGHRS and YFSETQ. CDR3 length equals 15 residues. CDR3 region: CASSLAQGASETQYF.

The chain recombines TRBV3-1 with TRBJ1-1. The CDR3 extends over 14 amino acids. CDR1 and CDR2 (germline): LGHDT, YNNKEL (reference sequence). This chain's CDR3 is CASLPNGSNTEAFF.

The rearrangement joins TRBV10-3 to TRBJ1-1; with no DNA, the TCRdb D assignment of TRBD1 cannot be verified. Germline CDR1 reads ENHRY; CDR2 reads SYGVKD. There are 16 residues in the CDR3. The CDR3 is CAISFQGAASDTEAFF.

CDR3 region: CASSHDFSGTGTQETQYF. The rearrangement uses TRBV4-1 and TRBJ2-5; TCRdb designates TRBD1, a call that cannot be tested without DNA. The CDR3 loop spans 18 amino acids. CDR1 MGHRA and CDR2 YSYEKL come from the germline V gene.

This chain connects TRBV3-1 to TRBJ2-2; there is no DNA to check the TCRdb D call of TRBD1. CDR3 size: 15 residues. From germline, CDR1 is LGHDT and CDR2 YNNKEL (reference sequence). This CDR3 is CASSHRQGFTGELFF.

The chain employs TRBV15 and TRBJ2-7; TCRdb proposes TRBD2, but this gene call is untestable without DNA. Germline V gives CDR1 LNHNV, CDR2 YYDKDF (reference sequence). The CDR3 runs 15 residues. The CDR3 loop is CATSRAAGRSYEQYF. The variable domain in full, completed from reference TRBV15 and TRBJ2-7, reads DAMVIQNPRYQVTQFGKPVTLSCSQTLNHNVMYWYQQKSSQAPKLLFHYYDKDFNNEADTPDNFQSRRPNTSFCFLDIRSPGLGDTAMYLCATSRAAGRSYEQYFGPGTRLTVT.

The V and J genes are TRBV4-1 and TRBJ1-6. The CDR3 extends over 16 amino acids. Germline V gene data show CDR1 as MGHRA and CDR2 as YSYEKL. CDR3: CASSQAPRTYNSPLHF.

The chain couples TRBV5-5 to TRBJ2-2. Germline V CDR1 and CDR2: SGHKS, YYEKEE (reference sequence). There are 14 residues in the CDR3. The CDR3 sequence: CASSLEPVTGELFF.

This chain connects TRBV10-3 to TRBJ2-5; checking the TCRdb D call of TRBD2 is not possible without DNA. The CDR3 has 12 residues. Per germline, CDR1 ENHRY and CDR2 SYGVKD. The CDR3 loop is CAIGTSEETQYF.

The V call is TRBV6-6, the J call TRBJ1-2; TCRdb indicates TRBD1, and absent DNA this call remains unverified. Germline values: CDR1 MNHNY, CDR2 SVGAGI (reference sequence). The CDR3 sequence is 15 residues long. CDR3: CASSQDRALLFGYTF.

V is TRBV24-1 and J is TRBJ2-6. This CDR3 comprises 16 residues. The germline V gene has CDR1 KGHDR and CDR2 SFDVKD. CDR3 sequence: CATSDPTRSGANVLTF.

This chain joins TRBV7-9 and TRBJ2-7; the TRBD1 assignment by TCRdb is unverifiable without DNA. Germline-derived CDR1 and CDR2 are SEHNR and FQNEAQ (reference sequence). CDR3 length: 15 residues. The CDR3 loop reads CASSSVGAATYEQYF.